This T cell receptor (beta chain) came from a study of T-cell reconstitution after alpha-beta-depleted transplantation in children. This clonotype was seen many times. In germline, CDR1 is SQVTM, CDR2 ANQGSEA. This CDR3 contains 14 residues. V trimming: 4 bases; J trimming: 1 base; junction bases outside the gene matches: 6. Preparation of the TCRbeta library involved a method that used unique molecular identifiers. TCRdb called the PCR reads again in MiXCR, with one record for every CDR3 protein. The data show about 230,000 distinct CDR3 sequences, 7.5% to 10% seen once. The sample was PBMCs from the stem cell graft donor, taken from the stem cell graft. J is TRBJ1-1 and V is TRBV29-1, with 7 nucleotides matching TRBD1. This receptor was obtained from a human donor who donated a stem cell graft to a child with SCID. The CDR3 sequence is CSVAGRQGNTEAFF. The CDR3, as DNA: TGCAGCGTTGCGGGCAGACAGGGGAACACTGAAGCTTTCTTT.